Below are 16 T cell receptor beta chains sequenced from a single sample in a study of T cells in Graves' hyperthyroidism and ophthalmopathy (dated by TCRdb to about 2019). The library was prepared using multiplex PCR. Sequencing took place on an Illumina HiSeq 2000. The TCR beta CDR3 regions were amplified from the RNA transcripts. The first round of RT-PCR for the TCR CDR3 was performed with the HTBI primer set and the Qiagen OneStep RT-PCR kit. TCRdb trimmed the raw reads at Q25, called clones with MiXCR and kept productive beta chains. Each CDR3 protein appears once, grouped with its most common genes and DNA. The sample records approximately 510,000 distinct CDR3 sequences, less than 25% of which are singletons. The ten most abundant clones make up 26% of the sample. Input material: blood. These receptor sequences come from a man between 18 and 35 years old with Graves' hyperthyroidism.

This sequence joins TRBV6-1 and TRBJ2-5, with D uncertain. Germline V CDR1 and CDR2: MNHNS, SASEGT. Trimming shortened V by 6 bases and J by 5 bases, and 13 bases separated the two germline ends. The CDR3 has 13 amino acids. Here the CDR3 reads CASRETPLETQYF. The CDR3 coding sequence is TGTGCCAGCAGGGAGACCCCGCTGGAGACCCAGTACTTC.

This clonotype was counted at least ten times. The chain links TRBV29-1 to TRBJ1-1; D is uncertain. Trimming shortened V by 1 base and J by 4 bases, and 13 bases separated the two germline ends. The CDR3 totals 14 residues. Germline loops: CDR1 SQVTM, CDR2 ANQGSEA. The chain's CDR3 is CSVEGIVFATEAFF. The CDR3 region has the DNA TGCAGCGTTGAAGGTATAGTTTTCGCCACTGAAGCTTTCTTT.

V is TRBV12-3 or TRBV12-4 and J is TRBJ1-1; possibly TRBD1 for D (6 bases). The CDR3 extends over 15 amino acids. Trimming shortened V by 6 bases and J by 4 bases, and 18 bases separated the two germline ends. The CDR3: CASSEGGAWVTEAFF. CDR3 DNA: TGTGCCAGCAGCGAGGGGGGGGCGTGGGTCACTGAAGCTTTCTTT.

The table lists this clonotype with many counts. The V and J genes are TRBV27 and TRBJ1-2; D is unresolved. Trimming took off 5 bases at V and 2 bases at J, with 12 bases between the two ends. This CDR3 is 14 amino acids long. Germline V CDR1 and CDR2: MNHEY, SMNVEV (reference sequence). The CDR3 protein is CASSPSLLNYGYTF. Here the CDR3 DNA reads TGTGCCAGCAGTCCCTCCTTGCTCAACTATGGCTACACCTTC.

Comment on this clonotype: This may arise from a read error, as a much more abundant clone is one base away. The chain couples TRBV5-1 to TRBJ1-2; 8 positions agree with TRBD1. The germline gives CDR1 SGHRS, CDR2 YFSETQ. This CDR3 region has 15 residues. For the CDR3, the DNA is TGCGCCAGCAGCTTGGAGTCAGGGGGCAGCTATGGCTACGCCTTC. Amino acids: CASSLESGGSYGYAF.

Details on this clonotype: Given a much more abundant clone one base away, this may be a read error. The chain uses TRBV20-1 and TRBJ1-1; unclear D gene. The CDR3 sequence is 12 residues long. The germline V gene encodes CDR1 DFQATT and CDR2 SNEGSKA (reference sequence). DNA of the CDR3: TGCAGTGCTAGAGAACCCCCCACTGAATCTTTCTTT. Translation: CSAREPPTESFF.

J is TRBJ1-1 and V is TRBV11-2; no firm D call. The CDR3 sequence is 14 residues long. The ends were cut back, 4 bases at V and 2 bases at J, with 11 bases in the middle. Germline-derived CDR1 and CDR2 are SGHAT and FQNNGV. The CDR3 coding sequence is TGTGCCAGCAGCTCCTATGCCGCAAACACTGAAGCTTTCTTT. This encodes CASSSYAANTEAFF.

In this sample, this clonotype turned up many times. The chain combines TRBV12-3 or TRBV12-4 with TRBJ1-1; D remains ambiguous. Trimming took off 10 bases at V and 1 base at J, with 10 bases between the two ends. The CDR3 runs to 12 residues. The CDR3 loop is CATGPTNTEAFF. Written as DNA, the CDR3 is TGTGCCACCGGCCCAACGAACACTGAAGCTTTCTTT.

The chain links TRBV5-1 to TRBJ2-5, with TRBD1 matching over 8 bases. The CDR3 runs 14 residues. Germline lookup yields CDR1 SGHRS and CDR2 YFSETQ. V gave up 5 bases and J gave up 4 bases; unmatched junction bases: 7. The CDR3, as DNA: TGCGCCAGCAGGACTGGGACAGGCCTAGAGACCCAGTACTTC. Protein product: CASRTGTGLETQYF.

In its sample, this clonotype was seen many times. The chain links TRBV20-1 to TRBJ2-5; no firm D call. Per the germline V gene, CDR1 is DFQATT and CDR2 is SNEGSKA (reference sequence). The CDR3 runs to 11 residues. CDR3 nucleotides: TGCAGCTGGGCCTTATGGGAGACCCAGTACTTC. This encodes CSWALWETQYF.

This chain joins TRBV6-5 and TRBJ2-7, with D perhaps matching TRBD1 (5 bases). The germline CDR1 and CDR2 sequences are MNHEY and SVGAGI. The V gene lost 4 bases and the J gene lost 5 bases, with 12 bases spanning the gap. CDR3 length equals 13 residues. CDR3 region: CASSWGPHDEQYF. The CDR3 nucleotides read TGTGCCAGCAGTTGGGGCCCCCATGACGAGCAGTACTTC.

The sample holds many counts of this clonotype. The V gene is TRBV28, the J gene TRBJ2-7, with D tentatively TRBD1 or TRBD2 (5 bases each). Germline V lookup: CDR1 MDHEN, CDR2 SYDVKM. The CDR3 covers 14 residues. V lost 2 bases, J lost 4 bases, and 12 bases lay in between. The CDR3 is CASSLVGESYEQYF. CDR3 sequence (DNA): TGTGCCAGCAGTTTAGTGGGGGAATCGTACGAGCAGTACTTC.

This clonotype was counted at least ten times. CDR3 DNA sequence: TGTGCCAGCAGTTTACAGGGGTTTGGGGGGGGGGAGCAGTACTTC. It yields the protein CASSLQGFGGGEQYF. V is TRBV27 and J is TRBJ2-7; a weak D match, TRBD2 (7 bases). Germline lookup yields CDR1 MNHEY and CDR2 SMNVEV (reference sequence). Trimming took off 2 bases at V and 7 bases at J, with 18 bases between the two ends. The CDR3 runs to 15 residues.

This clonotype appeared many times. The rearrangement joins TRBV28 to TRBJ2-7; D is uncertain. CDR1 MDHEN and CDR2 SYDVKM come from the germline V gene. This CDR3 spans 13 amino acids. Trimming pared 10 bases from V and 2 bases from J, leaving 15 bases between. CDR3 bases: TGTGCCACGGCCGGGCGCCGTACCTACGAGCAGTACTTC. It encodes CATAGRRTYEQYF.

Many counts were recorded for this clonotype. V usage is TRBV5-1 and J usage is TRBJ1-2, with TRBD1 matching over 7 bases. CDR1 and CDR2 (germline): SGHRS, YFSETQ. Losses at the gene ends were 4 bases for V and 3 bases for J; bases not matched to a gene: 9. This CDR3 contains 15 residues. The CDR3, as DNA: TGCGCCAGCAGCCAGGGACAGTCGGCATACTATGGCTACACCTTC. Translating gives CASSQGQSAYYGYTF. Using reference TRBV5-1 and TRBJ1-2 for the parts outside the CDR3, the full variable domain is KAGVTQTPRYLIKTRGQQVTLSCSPISGHRSVSWYQQTPGQGLQFLFEYFSETQRNKGNFPGRFSGRQFSNSRSEMNVSTLELGDSALYLCASSQGQSAYYGYTFGSGTRLTVV.

This clonotype has a handful of counts. The chain is built from TRBV2 and TRBJ2-2; 9 bases map to TRBD2. This CDR3 comprises 16 residues. CDR1 is SNHLY and CDR2 is FYNNEI in the germline V gene. Germline trimming cut 4 bases from V and 1 base from J; bases unmatched to any gene: 4. CDR3 sequence: CASSAASGVNTGELFF. The DNA of the CDR3 is TGTGCCAGCAGTGCGGCTAGCGGGGTGAACACCGGGGAGCTGTTTTTT.